The present entry profiles one T cell receptor (beta chain) with its context. Its specificity is not known. This sample is part of a study of shared clonotypes between healthy human individuals. Background on the study: The donor pool was made up of two women and three men aged 18 to 49. The study used three CD4 naive, three CD4 memory, two CD8 naive and one CD8 memory plate per donor. Points from the study as a whole: As a rule, naive subsets had a larger estimated richness than memory subsets.

Original processing methods: ImmunoSEQ gave junction-only sequences without quality scores, so filtering differed. Only in-frame clones appear in the TCRdb table, and some are missing; sequencing was by immunoSEQ multiplex PCR. From that table come the V and J calls and clone size; the DNA was used to work out D and trimming. The table shows under 1 million clones, with about 96% occurring only once. Naive CD8 cells were CD45RO-negative, positively selected for CCR7, excluding terminally differentiated effector memory CD45RA+ cells. The CDR3 runs 14 residues. V was trimmed by 5 bases and J by 5 bases, leaving 15 bases between them. Germline CDR1 reads SGHVS; CDR2 reads FQNEAQ.

The TCR comes from a man aged 25-40 years in good health. The sample taken for sequencing was naive CD8+ T cells sorted from blood. This chain connects TRBV7-8 to TRBJ1-1; no definite D call. The CDR3 nucleotides read TGTGCCAGCAGCGAAATGGGAAGCAGGACTGAAGCTTTCTTT. Protein product: CASSEMGSRTEAFF.